This T cell receptor beta chain was sequenced for a study of T cells in Graves' hyperthyroidism and ophthalmopathy. General study results and limits: In blood, most of the thyroid clonotypes expanded above 0.001 were also present.

About this clonotype: Its antigen is as yet unknown.

Patients were excluded because of uncontrolled infection, other autoimmune disease, pregnancy or lactation. The study based diagnoses on clinical symptoms, serum thyroxine and TRAb, thyroid ultrasound and orbital computed tomography. Amplification yielded TCR beta CDR3 regions, with RNA transcripts as the source. The HTBI set primed first-round TCR CDR3 RT-PCR. TCRdb re-called the multiplex PCR reads with MiXCR, one entry per CDR3 protein. The table lists approximately 530,000 distinct CDR3 sequences, less than 20% of them singletons. This CDR3 is 16 amino acids long. Germline CDR1 reads DFQATT; CDR2 reads SNEGSKA (reference sequence). V trimming: 4 bases; J trimming: 5 bases; junction bases outside the gene matches: 12.

This TCR derives from a man between 40 and 49 years old with Graves' ophthalmopathy. The chain couples TRBV20-1 to TRBJ2-5; 11 bases map to TRBD2. Sequencing was done on a sample of blood. The CDR3 DNA reads as TGCAGTGCTATGCAGACTACTAGCGGGAGAGGGGAGACCCAGTACTTC. Translated: CSAMQTTSGRGETQYF.